The 5 T cell receptor beta chains presented below share a single source sample, sequenced in a study of blood T cell repertoires in COVID-19. Sequenced by immunoSEQ multiplex PCR; TCRdb stores in-frame clones only, minus some. Here the sample spans under 300,000 clones, less than 85% being singletons. Sequenced sample: peripheral blood. Receptors were obtained from a human donor with COVID-19, enrolled during active disease. The donor label of this sample is uncertain.

Only one count was recorded for this clone. The chain is built from TRBV7-2 and TRBJ2-7; 7 nucleotides align to TRBD1. The CDR3 sequence is 14 residues long. Germline V gives CDR1 SGHTA, CDR2 FQGNSA. Trimming removed 4 bases from V and 2 bases from J; junction bases left unmatched: 5. The DNA for the CDR3 is TGTGCCAGCAGCTCCACAGGGGCAACCTACGAGCAGTACTTC. It is translated as CASSSTGATYEQYF.

CDR3 in amino acids: CASSLWASGDQETQYF. In DNA, the CDR3 is TGTGCCAGCAGTTTATGGGCTAGCGGGGATCAAGAGACCCAGTACTTC. J is TRBJ2-5 and V is TRBV28; 9 bases agree with TRBD2. The CDR3 consists of 16 residues. V lost 0 bases to trimming and J lost 2 bases; unmatched junction nucleotides: 4. Germline CDR1 reads MDHEN; CDR2 reads SYDVKM.

The V and J genes are TRBV5-1 and TRBJ1-6; a possible D gene is TRBD1 (5 bases). Germline CDR1 SGHRS, CDR2 YFSETQ. V lost 0 bases to trimming and J lost 9 bases, with 13 bases between them. The CDR3 is made up of 15 amino acids. The CDR3 reads CASSLGQYSGSPLHF. Here the CDR3 DNA reads TGCGCCAGCAGCTTGGGACAGTACTCGGGTTCACCCCTCCACTTT.

The DNA of the CDR3 is TGTGCCAGCAGCGGGGCCCTCACCGGGGAGCTGTTTTTT. Translated: CASSGALTGELFF. This rearrangement joins TRBV9 to TRBJ2-2; D gene uncertain. Germline V gene sequence: CDR1 SGDLS, CDR2 YYNGEE. The V end lost 3 bases, the J end lost 4 bases, and 7 bases lay between the germline ends. This CDR3 contains 13 residues.

The rearrangement links TRBV5-6 to TRBJ1-1; TRBD1 aligns across 9 bases. The length of the CDR3 is 12 residues. Germline V gene sequence: CDR1 SGHDT, CDR2 YYEEEE. V lost 4 bases to trimming and J lost 10 bases; unmatched junction nucleotides: 5. The CDR3 DNA sequence: TGTGCCAGCAGCGTGTGGGACAGGGTAGCTTTCTTT. It translates to CASSVWDRVAFF.